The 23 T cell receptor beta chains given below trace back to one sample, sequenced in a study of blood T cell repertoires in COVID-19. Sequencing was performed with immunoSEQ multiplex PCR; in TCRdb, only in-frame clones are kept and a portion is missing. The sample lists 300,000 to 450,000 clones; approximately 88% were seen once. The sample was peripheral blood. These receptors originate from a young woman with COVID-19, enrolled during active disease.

CDR3 nucleotide sequence: TGTGCCAGCAGCTCACCGGTCCGGGACAGGGTTGAGCAGTTCTTC. It is translated as CASSSPVRDRVEQFF. The chain combines TRBV11-3 with TRBJ2-1, with 9 positions matching TRBD1. The CDR3 is made up of 15 amino acids. Germline V lookup: CDR1 SGHNT, CDR2 YENEEA. Germline trimming cut 4 bases from V and 9 bases from J; bases unmatched to any gene: 10.

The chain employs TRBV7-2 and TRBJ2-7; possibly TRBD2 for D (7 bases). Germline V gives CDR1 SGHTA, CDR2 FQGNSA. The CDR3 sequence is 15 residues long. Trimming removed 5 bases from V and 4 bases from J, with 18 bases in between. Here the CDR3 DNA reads TGTGCCAGCAGCCCCGGCAGGGGCGGGGGATACGAGCAGTACGTC. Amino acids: CASSPGRGGGYEQYV.

The DNA of the CDR3 is TGTGCCACCAGCAGAGGGCCAGGGGCGGGCTATGGCTACACCTTC. It codes for CATSRGPGAGYGYTF. This rearrangement joins TRBV15 to TRBJ1-2; weak D call: TRBD1 (6 bases). Germline CDR1 and CDR2: LNHNV and YYDKDF (reference sequence). Trimming removed 1 base at V and 4 bases at J, with 13 bases between. CDR3 length: 15 amino acids.

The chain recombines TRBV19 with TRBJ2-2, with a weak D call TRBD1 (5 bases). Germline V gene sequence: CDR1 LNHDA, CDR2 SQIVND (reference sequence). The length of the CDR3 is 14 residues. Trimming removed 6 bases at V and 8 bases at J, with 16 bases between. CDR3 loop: CASRPSIAGGELFF. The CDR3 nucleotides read TGTGCCAGTAGGCCGAGCATCGCAGGGGGGGAGCTGTTTTTT.

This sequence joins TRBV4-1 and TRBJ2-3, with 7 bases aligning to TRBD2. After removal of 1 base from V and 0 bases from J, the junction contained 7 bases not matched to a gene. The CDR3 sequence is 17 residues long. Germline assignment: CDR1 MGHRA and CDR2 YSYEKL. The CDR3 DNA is TGCGCCAGCAGCCAAGTGGTGGGGGAGGGAAGCACAGATACGCAGTATTTT. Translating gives CASSQVVGEGSTDTQYF.

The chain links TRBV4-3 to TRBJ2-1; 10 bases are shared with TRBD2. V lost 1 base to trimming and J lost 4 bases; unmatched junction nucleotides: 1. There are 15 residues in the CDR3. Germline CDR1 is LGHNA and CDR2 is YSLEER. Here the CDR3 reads CASSQGTSGYNEQFF. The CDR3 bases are TGCGCCAGCAGCCAAGGGACTAGCGGTTACAATGAGCAGTTCTTC.

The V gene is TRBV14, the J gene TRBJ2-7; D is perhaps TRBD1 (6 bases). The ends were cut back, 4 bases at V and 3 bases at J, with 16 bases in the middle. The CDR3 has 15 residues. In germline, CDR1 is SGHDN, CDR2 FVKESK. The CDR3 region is CASSLRTGKDYEQYF. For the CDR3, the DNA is TGTGCCAGCAGCCTGAGAACAGGGAAAGACTACGAGCAGTACTTC.

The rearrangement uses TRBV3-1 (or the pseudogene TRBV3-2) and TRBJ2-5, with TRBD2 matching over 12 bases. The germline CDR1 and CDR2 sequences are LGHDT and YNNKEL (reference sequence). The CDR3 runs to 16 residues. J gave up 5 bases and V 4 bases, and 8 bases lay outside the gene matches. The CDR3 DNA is TGTGCCAGCAGCCGACGGACTAGCGGGGTTGATGAGACCCAGTACTTC. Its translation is CASSRRTSGVDETQYF.

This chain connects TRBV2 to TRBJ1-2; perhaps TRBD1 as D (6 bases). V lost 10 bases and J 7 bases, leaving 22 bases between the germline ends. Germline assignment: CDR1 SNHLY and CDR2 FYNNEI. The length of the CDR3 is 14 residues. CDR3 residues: CATSPGQGIRGYTF. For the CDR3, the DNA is TGTGCCACTTCCCCGGGGCAGGGGATTCGTGGCTACACCTTC.

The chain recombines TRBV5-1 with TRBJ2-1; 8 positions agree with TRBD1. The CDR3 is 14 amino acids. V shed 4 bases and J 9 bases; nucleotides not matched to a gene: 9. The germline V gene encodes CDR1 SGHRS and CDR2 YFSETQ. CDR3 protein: CASSLGQGMAEQFF. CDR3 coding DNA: TGCGCCAGCAGCCTCGGACAGGGAATGGCTGAGCAGTTCTTC.

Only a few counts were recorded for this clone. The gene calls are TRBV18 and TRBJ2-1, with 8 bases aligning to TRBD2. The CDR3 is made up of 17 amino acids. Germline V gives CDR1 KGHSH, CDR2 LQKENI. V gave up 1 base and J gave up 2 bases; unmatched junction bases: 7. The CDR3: CASSPRLAGPTYNEQFF. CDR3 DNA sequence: TGTGCCAGCTCACCACGGCTAGCGGGTCCCACCTACAATGAGCAGTTCTTC.

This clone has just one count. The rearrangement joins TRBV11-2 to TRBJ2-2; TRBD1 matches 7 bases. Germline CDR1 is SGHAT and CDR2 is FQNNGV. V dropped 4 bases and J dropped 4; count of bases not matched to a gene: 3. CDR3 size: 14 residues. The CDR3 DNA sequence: TGTGCCAGCAGCTGGACAGGCTCCACCGGGGAGCTGTTTTTT. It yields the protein CASSWTGSTGELFF.

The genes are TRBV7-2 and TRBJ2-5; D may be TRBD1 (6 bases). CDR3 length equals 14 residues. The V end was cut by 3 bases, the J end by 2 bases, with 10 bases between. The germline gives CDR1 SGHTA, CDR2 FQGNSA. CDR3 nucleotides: TGTGCCAGCAGCTTTAGGGACACTCAAGAGACCCAGTACTTC. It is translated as CASSFRDTQETQYF. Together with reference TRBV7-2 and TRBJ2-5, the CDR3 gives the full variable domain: GAGVSQSPSNKVTEKGKDVELRCDPISGHTALYWYRQSLGQGLEFLIYFQGNSAPDKSGLPSDRFSAERTGGSVSTLTIQRTQQEDSAVYLCASSFRDTQETQYFGPGTRLLVL.

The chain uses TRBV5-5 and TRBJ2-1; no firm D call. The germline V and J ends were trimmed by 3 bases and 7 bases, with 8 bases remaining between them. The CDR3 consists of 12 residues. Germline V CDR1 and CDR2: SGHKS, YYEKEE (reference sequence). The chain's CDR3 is CASSSTVNEQFF. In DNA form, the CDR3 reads TGTGCCAGCAGCTCCACAGTGAATGAGCAGTTCTTC.

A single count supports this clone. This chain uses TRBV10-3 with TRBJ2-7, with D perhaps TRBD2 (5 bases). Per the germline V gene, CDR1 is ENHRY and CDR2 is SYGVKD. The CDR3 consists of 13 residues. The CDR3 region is CAISELAGTPPDV. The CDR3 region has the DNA TGTGCCATCAGTGAACTCGCGGGTACCCCCCCCGACGTC.

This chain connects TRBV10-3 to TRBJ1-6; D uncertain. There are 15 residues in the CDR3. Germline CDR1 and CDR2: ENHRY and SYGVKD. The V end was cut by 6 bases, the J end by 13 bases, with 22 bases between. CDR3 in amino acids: CAIRADELGGSPLHF. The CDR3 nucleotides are TGTGCCATCAGGGCCGATGAGCTCGGTGGGAGCCCCCTCCACTTT.

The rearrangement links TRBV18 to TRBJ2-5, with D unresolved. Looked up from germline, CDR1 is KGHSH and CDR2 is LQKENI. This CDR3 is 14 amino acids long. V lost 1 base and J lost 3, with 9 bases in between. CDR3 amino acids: CASSPQAGEETQYF. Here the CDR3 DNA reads TGTGCCAGCTCACCACAGGCAGGTGAAGAGACCCAGTACTTC. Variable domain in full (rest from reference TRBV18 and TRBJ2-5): NAGVMQNPRHLVRRRGQEARLRCSPMKGHSHVYWYRQLPEEGLKFMVYLQKENIIDESGMPKERFSAEFPKEGPSILRIQQVVRGDSAAYFCASSPQAGEETQYFGPGTRLLVL.

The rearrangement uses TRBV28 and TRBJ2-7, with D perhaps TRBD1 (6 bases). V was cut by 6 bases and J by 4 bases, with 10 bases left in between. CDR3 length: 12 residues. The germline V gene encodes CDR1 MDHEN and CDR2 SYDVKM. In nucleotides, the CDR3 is TGTGCCAGCAGAACACAGGGATACGAGCAGTACTTC. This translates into CASRTQGYEQYF. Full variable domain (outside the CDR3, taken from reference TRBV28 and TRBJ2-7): DVKVTQSSRYLVKRTGEKVFLECVQDMDHENMFWYRQDPGLGLRLIYFSYDVKMKEKGDIPEGYSVSREKKERFSLILESASTNQTSMYLCASRTQGYEQYFGPGTRLTVT.

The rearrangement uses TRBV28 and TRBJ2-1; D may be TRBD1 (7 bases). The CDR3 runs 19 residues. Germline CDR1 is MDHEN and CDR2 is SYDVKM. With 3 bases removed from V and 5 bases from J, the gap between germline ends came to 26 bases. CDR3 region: CASSFSASRRGPTNNEQFF. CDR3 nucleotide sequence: TGTGCCAGCAGTTTTAGCGCCTCGCGGAGGGGGCCCACAAACAATGAGCAGTTCTTC.

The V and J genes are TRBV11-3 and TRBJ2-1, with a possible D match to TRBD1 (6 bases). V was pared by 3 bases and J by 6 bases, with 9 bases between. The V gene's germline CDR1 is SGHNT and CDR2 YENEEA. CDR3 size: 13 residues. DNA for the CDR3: TGTGCCAGCAGCTTCAGGGGCTCCAATGAGCAGTTCTTC. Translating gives CASSFRGSNEQFF.

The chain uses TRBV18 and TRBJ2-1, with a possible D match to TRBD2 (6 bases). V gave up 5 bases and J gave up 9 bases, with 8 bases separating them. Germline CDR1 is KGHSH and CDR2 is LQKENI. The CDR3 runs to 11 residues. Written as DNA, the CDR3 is TGTGCCAGCTCAGGGGAGGTTGAGCAGTTCTTC. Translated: CASSGEVEQFF.

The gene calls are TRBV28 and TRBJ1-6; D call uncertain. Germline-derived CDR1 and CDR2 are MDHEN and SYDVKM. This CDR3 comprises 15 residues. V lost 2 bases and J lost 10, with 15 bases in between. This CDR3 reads CASSLGGRLRSPLHF. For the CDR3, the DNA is TGTGCCAGCAGTTTAGGTGGCAGGTTAAGGTCACCCCTCCACTTT.

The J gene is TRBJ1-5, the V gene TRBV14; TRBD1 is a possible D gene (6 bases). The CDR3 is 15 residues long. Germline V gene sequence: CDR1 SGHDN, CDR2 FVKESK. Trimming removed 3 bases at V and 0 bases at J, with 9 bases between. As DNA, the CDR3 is TGTGCCAGCAGCCAGTGGACAGCTAGCAATCAGCCCCAGCATTTT. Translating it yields CASSQWTASNQPQHF. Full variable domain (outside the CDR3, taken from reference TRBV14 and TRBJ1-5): EAGVTQFPSHSVIEKGQTVTLRCDPISGHDNLYWYRRVMGKEIKFLLHFVKESKQDESGMPNNRFLAERTGGTYSTLKVQPAELEDSGVYFCASSQWTASNQPQHFGDGTRLSIL.